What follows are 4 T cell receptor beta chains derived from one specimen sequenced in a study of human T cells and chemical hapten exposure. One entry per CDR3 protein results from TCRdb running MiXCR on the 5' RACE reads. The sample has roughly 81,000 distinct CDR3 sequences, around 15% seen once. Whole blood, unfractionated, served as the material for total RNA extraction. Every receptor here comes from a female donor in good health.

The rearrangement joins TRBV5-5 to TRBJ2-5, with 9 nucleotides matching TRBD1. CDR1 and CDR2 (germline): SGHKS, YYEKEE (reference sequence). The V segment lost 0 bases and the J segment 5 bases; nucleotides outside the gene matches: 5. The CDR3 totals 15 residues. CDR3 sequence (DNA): TGTGCCAGCAGCTTGGCTACAGGGGGCGCGGAGACCCAGTACTTC. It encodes CASSLATGGAETQYF.

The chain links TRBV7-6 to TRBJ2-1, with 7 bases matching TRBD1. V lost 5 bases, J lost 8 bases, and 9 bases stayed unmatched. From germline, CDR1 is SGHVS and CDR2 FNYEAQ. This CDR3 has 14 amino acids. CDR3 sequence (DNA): TGTGCCAGCAGCACTCGACAGGGTGGGGATGAGCAGTTCTTC. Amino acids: CASSTRQGGDEQFF.

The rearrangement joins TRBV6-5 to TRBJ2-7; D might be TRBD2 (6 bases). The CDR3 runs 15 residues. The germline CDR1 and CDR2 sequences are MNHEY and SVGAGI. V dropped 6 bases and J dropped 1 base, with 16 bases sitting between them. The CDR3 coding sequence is TGTGCCAGCAGGCCTCTGTCGGGAGAGTCCTACGAGCAGTACTTC. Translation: CASRPLSGESYEQYF.

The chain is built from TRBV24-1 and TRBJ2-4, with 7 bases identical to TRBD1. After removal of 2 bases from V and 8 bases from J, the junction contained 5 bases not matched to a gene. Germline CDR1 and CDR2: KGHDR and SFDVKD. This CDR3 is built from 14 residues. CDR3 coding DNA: TGTGCCACCAGTGATTCACGACAGGGCGACATTCAGTACTTC. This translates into CATSDSRQGDIQYF.